This record concerns one T cell receptor beta chain sequence. Antigen unknown. The data originate from a study of cytomegalovirus exposure and HLA in healthy donors. Whole-study findings and limits: Most TCR sequences were rare, but some public TCRs occurred in many donors. First-cohort TCR clusters were later found to tend to co-occur in the 120 or so validation repertoires.

The germline V gene has CDR1 SQVTM and CDR2 ANQGSEA. Trimming shortened V by 4 bases and J by 4 bases, and 13 bases separated the two germline ends. This CDR3 has 13 residues. The table came from immunoSEQ multiplex PCR; TCRdb's copy has only in-frame clones and leaves some out. The sample consists of roughly 100,000 clones, about 95% of them appearing once. The receptor was derived from a woman younger than 30 in good health and CMV-seronegative. This rearrangement joins TRBV29-1 to TRBJ1-2; D ambiguous. The source material was PBMCs. CDR3 nucleotide sequence: TGCAGCGTTGGTCACAGAGGGTCCTATGGCTACACCTTC. Translated: CSVGHRGSYGYTF.